The 25 T cell receptor beta chains in this list originate from one sample, sequenced in a study of T cells after yellow fever vaccination (dated by TCRdb to between 2018 and 2021). To prepare the library, 5' RACE was applied. TCRdb names Illumina HiSeq 2500 as the instrument used. TCRdb handled the public reads itself, with Q25 trimming in fastp and clone calling in MiXCR, and kept productive beta chains. Each entry is one CDR3 protein sequence, shown with its most common DNA and genes. This sample holds 500,000 to 550,000 distinct CDR3 sequences; 20% to 25% were observed only once. Roughly 16% of the sample goes to the ten largest clones. The intended sense of this specimen's treatment or condition label: live attenuated yellow fever vaccine strain. Sequences were derived from PBMCs, sampled 21 days after the first yellow fever vaccination. The receptors were sampled from a man between 18 and 29 years old who received the YFV17D yellow fever vaccine.

In this sample, this clonotype turned up many times. The chain combines TRBV28 with TRBJ1-1; unclear D gene. The germline CDR1 and CDR2 sequences are MDHEN and SYDVKM. CDR3 length: 14 amino acids. Trimming shortened V by 3 bases and J by 0 bases, and 8 bases separated the two germline ends. CDR3 nucleotides: TGTGCCAGCAGTTTCCGGGGTCTGAACACTGAAGCTTTCTTT. It yields the protein CASSFRGLNTEAFF.

The rearrangement uses TRBV12-3 or TRBV12-4 and TRBJ2-5; D may correspond to TRBD1 or TRBD2 (6 bases each). With 5 bases removed from V and 5 bases from J, the gap between germline ends came to 18 bases. The CDR3 sequence is 15 residues long. This CDR3 reads CASSPGGRAAETQYF. In nucleotides, the CDR3 is TGTGCCAGCAGTCCCGGGGGCCGCGCTGCGGAGACCCAGTACTTC.

This chain connects TRBV21-1 to TRBJ2-7; the table assigns TRBD1, which was not confirmed against the DNA. TRBV21-1 is a pseudogene locus. The CDR3 has 17 residues. Here the CDR3 reads CASSKTRFKGPPYEQYF. In DNA, the CDR3 is TGTGCCAGCAGCAAAACAAGATTCAAGGGTCCCCCCTACGAGCAGTACTTC.

The J gene is TRBJ2-3, the V gene TRBV6-5; a weak D match, TRBD2 (6 bases). The CDR3 covers 19 residues. Germline CDR1 and CDR2: MNHEY and SVGAGI. The V gene lost 2 bases and the J gene lost 1 base, with 22 bases spanning the gap. The CDR3 region has the DNA TGTGCCAGCAGTTACGCGGGAATGGGGCGTGGGGGAGGCACAGATACGCAGTATTTT. Its protein is CASSYAGMGRGGGTDTQYF.

Only a few counts were recorded for this clonotype. The V call is TRBV4-1, the J call TRBJ1-5; unclear D gene. Germline V gene sequence: CDR1 MGHRA, CDR2 YSYEKL. This CDR3 has 13 residues. Trimming removed 0 bases at V and 11 bases at J, with 11 bases between. The CDR3 DNA is TGCGCCAGCAGCCAAGACCATCTCACGGCCCAGCATTTT. It specifies CASSQDHLTAQHF.

V gene TRBV9 combines with J gene TRBJ2-3; a weak D match, TRBD2 (6 bases). CDR3 size: 13 residues. V was clipped by 7 bases and J by 4 bases, with 13 bases between them. CDR1 and CDR2 (germline): SGDLS, YYNGEE. The CDR3 spells CASATSFSDTQYF. In nucleotides, the CDR3 is TGTGCCAGCGCGACTAGTTTCTCAGATACGCAGTATTTT.

This sequence joins TRBV3-1 and TRBJ2-5, with 9 bases lining up with TRBD1. Germline loops: CDR1 LGHDT, CDR2 YNNKEL (reference sequence). J lost 5 bases, V lost 4 bases, and 8 bases had no gene match. The CDR3 loop spans 15 amino acids. The DNA for the CDR3 is TGTGCCAGCAGCCTGAAGGACAGGGGTCGGGAGACCCAGTACTTC. Its translation is CASSLKDRGRETQYF.

CDR3 in DNA: TGTGCCAGCTGGACGGGACACTTATACAATGAGCAGTTCTTC. Its protein is CASWTGHLYNEQFF. The chain employs TRBV6-1 and TRBJ2-1; possible D gene TRBD1, 6 bases. Trimming pared 8 bases from V and 4 bases from J, leaving 15 bases between. Germline CDR1 MNHNS, CDR2 SASEGT. The CDR3 extends over 14 amino acids.

V is TRBV5-5 and J is TRBJ2-7, with a possible D match to TRBD2 (6 bases). Germline CDR1 SGHKS, CDR2 YYEKEE (reference sequence). This CDR3 is 15 amino acids long. V lost 3 bases, J lost 3 bases, and 16 bases lay in between. The CDR3 DNA sequence: TGTGCCAGCAGCTATTACCGCGGGAATAACTACGAGCAGTACGTC. This gives the protein CASSYYRGNNYEQYV.

This chain joins TRBV7-9 and TRBJ1-5; possibly TRBD1 for D (6 bases). The germline gives CDR1 SEHNR, CDR2 FQNEAQ (reference sequence). This CDR3 has 15 amino acids. Trimming stripped 8 bases from V and 3 bases from J, with 17 bases between. The CDR3 DNA sequence: TGTGCCAGCGGGGCGGGGGGGCCCCCCAATCAGCCCCAGCATTTT. Amino acid sequence: CASGAGGPPNQPQHF.

Turning to this clonotype: A junction boundary mismatches the germline segment, possibly from a read error. The rearrangement uses TRBV12-3 or TRBV12-4 and TRBJ2-2, with 7 bases fitting TRBD2. The CDR3 is made up of 11 amino acids. Here the CDR3 reads CASSFGGGLFF. DNA for the CDR3: TGTGCCAGCAGTTTTGGCGGGGGGCTGTTTTTT.

This clonotype was counted between two and nine times. The chain recombines TRBV20-1 with TRBJ2-5; 11 bases are shared with TRBD2. V shed 6 bases, J shed 5 bases, and the junction held 11 bases outside the gene matches. CDR1 is DFQATT, CDR2 SNEGSKA, per germline (reference sequence). The CDR3 has 15 residues. The CDR3 nucleotides are TGCAGTGCCGCAAATCGACTAGCGGGGCGGGAGACCCAGTACTTC. It yields the protein CSAANRLAGRETQYF.

This clonotype was seen only a few times. The V gene is TRBV7-3, the J gene TRBJ2-3; 8 nucleotides line up with TRBD2. The CDR3 covers 20 residues. Looked up from germline, CDR1 is SGHTA and CDR2 is FQGTGA. V was clipped by 4 bases and J by 1 base; unmatched bases: 19. CDR3 nucleotide sequence: TGTGCCAGCAGCTCGATGAACGGGACTAGTTCTCCTCGCCGCACAGATACGCAGTATTTT. Translation: CASSSMNGTSSPRRTDTQYF.

This clonotype was observed a handful of times. The chain links TRBV4-2 to TRBJ1-1; 9 nucleotides match TRBD1. CDR1 is LGHNA and CDR2 is YNFKEQ in the germline V gene. The CDR3 has 16 amino acids. Trimming removed 2 bases from V and 3 bases from J; junction bases left unmatched: 7. The CDR3 spells CASSQRQGDGYTEAFF. The CDR3 region has the DNA TGTGCCAGCAGCCAACGACAGGGGGACGGGTACACTGAAGCTTTCTTT.

The V call is TRBV20-1, the J call TRBJ2-2; 10 bases match TRBD2. V shed 3 bases and J 6 bases; nucleotides not matched to a gene: 10. CDR3 size: 16 residues. Germline V gene lookup returns CDR1 DFQATT and CDR2 SNEGSKA (reference sequence). CDR3: CSASAPGLAAPGELFF. The CDR3 DNA sequence: TGCAGTGCTAGTGCGCCTGGACTAGCGGCACCCGGGGAGCTGTTTTTT.

V and J are TRBV20-1 and TRBJ2-7; no definite D call. The V gene's germline CDR1 is DFQATT and CDR2 SNEGSKA (reference sequence). The CDR3 totals 10 residues. V was clipped by 6 bases and J by 10 bases, with 13 bases between them. The DNA of the CDR3 is TGCAGTGCGGCGGACGTCGGACAGTACTTC. Translated, it gives CSAADVGQYF.

The V gene is TRBV7-9, the J gene TRBJ2-1; TRBD2 matches 7 bases. CDR1 is SEHNR and CDR2 is FQNEAQ in the germline V gene (reference sequence). The CDR3 is 16 residues long. V lost 5 bases to trimming and J lost 3 bases; unmatched junction nucleotides: 10. As DNA, the CDR3 is TGTGCCAGCAGCGGGGTAGGGTCGGGGGGCTACAATGAGCAGTTCTTC. This encodes CASSGVGSGGYNEQFF.

This clonotype appeared a few times. This may be a read error: a much more frequent sequence differs by one nucleotide. The J gene is TRBJ2-3, the V gene TRBV12-3 or TRBV12-4; D gene unclear. This CDR3 is built from 11 residues. With 5 bases removed from V and 4 bases from J, the gap between germline ends came to 4 bases. CDR3 sequence: CASSNADTQYF. The CDR3 DNA sequence: TGTGCCAGCAGTAACGCAGATACGCAGTATTTT.

In its sample, this clonotype was seen a few times. The rearrangement joins TRBV4-3 to TRBJ1-3; 8 bases are shared with TRBD1. The V gene end was trimmed by 4 bases and the J gene end by 3 bases; junction bases not matched to a gene: 11. The CDR3 has 17 residues. Germline assignment: CDR1 LGHNA and CDR2 YSLEER. The DNA of the CDR3 is TGCGCCAGCAGCCTGGATATAAGCGGACAGGGTGGAAACACCATATATTTT. Translating gives CASSLDISGQGGNTIYF.

The V and J genes are TRBV4-3 and TRBJ2-5; D remains unclear. V lost 1 base and J lost 5, with 17 bases in between. The V gene's germline CDR1 is LGHNA and CDR2 YSLEER. CDR3 length: 16 amino acids. As DNA, the CDR3 is TGCGCCAGCAGCCAAGGACCGGGTCCCTGGCGCGAGACCCAGTACTTC. Protein: CASSQGPGPWRETQYF.

The chain recombines TRBV7-2 with TRBJ1-2; D remains ambiguous. The CDR3 has 13 amino acids. The germline CDR1 and CDR2 sequences are SGHTA and FQGNSA. V was pared by 3 bases and J by 3 bases, with 8 bases between. Here the CDR3 DNA reads TGTGCCAGCAGCTTTAGCACGTACTATGGCTACACCTTC. It is translated as CASSFSTYYGYTF.

The CDR3 loop reads CASTPEAFF. The CDR3 DNA follows: TGTGCCAGCACCCCCGAGGCTTTCTTT. The chain recombines TRBV6-6 with TRBJ1-1; no definite D call. The CDR3 sequence is 9 residues long. Trimming removed 7 bases at V and 11 bases at J, with 8 bases between. Germline loops: CDR1 MNHNY, CDR2 SVGAGI (reference sequence).

The gene calls are TRBV2 and TRBJ2-2, with D perhaps TRBD2 (5 bases). There are 14 residues in the CDR3. The germline V gene encodes CDR1 SNHLY and CDR2 FYNNEI. Trimming removed 8 bases at V and 7 bases at J, with 17 bases between. This CDR3 is CASRSGGSGGELFF. CDR3 coding DNA: TGTGCCAGCCGCTCGGGCGGGTCAGGCGGGGAGCTGTTTTTT.

This clonotype was counted only a few times. This chain joins TRBV4-2 and TRBJ2-3; the D gene is possibly TRBD2 (6 bases). Per the germline V gene, CDR1 is LGHNA and CDR2 is YNFKEQ. The CDR3 runs to 16 residues. The V end was cut by 0 bases, the J end by 5 bases, with 15 bases between. CDR3 in amino acids: CASSQEFLARRDTQYF. The CDR3 region has the DNA TGTGCCAGCAGCCAAGAGTTCCTAGCGCGGAGAGATACGCAGTATTTT.

The V and J genes are TRBV20-1 and TRBJ2-5; maybe TRBD1 (5 bases). The CDR3 length is 14 residues. Looked up from germline, CDR1 is DFQATT and CDR2 is SNEGSKA (reference sequence). The V and J ends lost 3 bases and 4 bases respectively, with 15 bases between them. CDR3 in DNA: TGCAGTGCTAGTCCGTCAGGGTCTACAGAGACCCAGTACTTC. It specifies CSASPSGSTETQYF.